This entry is about one TCR beta chain. Its matching antigen is unknown. This sample was included in a study of T cell responses to AZD1222 COVID-19 vaccine. On the study more broadly: The analysis combined second doses at about 4 or about 12 weeks. Points from the study as a whole: Clonal diversity may have been underestimated in mostly white British donors. Repertoire samples came only from after the peak T cell response.

Trimming removed 8 bases from V and 0 bases from J, with 14 bases in between. The germline gives CDR1 LNHNV, CDR2 YYDKDF (reference sequence). This CDR3 region has 15 residues. The data were produced by immunoSEQ multiplex PCR, yet TCRdb's version contains in-frame clones alone and is incomplete. The sample records fewer than 200,000 clones, 85% to 90% being singletons. The chain has TRBV15 and TRBJ1-5, with D perhaps matching TRBD1 (6 bases). The specimen was peripheral blood, collected on day 0 of AZD1222 vaccination. The receptor's source is an adult in good health. The CDR3 loop reads CATRPGQTSNQPQHF. CDR3 DNA sequence: TGTGCCACCCGTCCGGGACAAACTAGCAATCAGCCCCAGCATTTT. The variable domain in full, completed from reference TRBV15 and TRBJ1-5, reads DAMVIQNPRYQVTQFGKPVTLSCSQTLNHNVMYWYQQKSSQAPKLLFHYYDKDFNNEADTPDNFQSRRPNTSFCFLDIRSPGLGDTAMYLCATRPGQTSNQPQHFGDGTRLSIL.